These 28 T cell receptor beta chains originate from one sample sequenced in a study of blood T cells in healthy people across ages. The use of a sample-barcoded 5' primer and a J-beta primer mix characterized a second PCR of roughly 6 to 11 cycles. TCRdb re-derived calls from the 5' RACE reads in MiXCR, one entry per CDR3 protein. This table holds around 1,800,000 distinct CDR3 sequences, roughly 43% found once. The specimen sequenced was blood. The origin of the receptors is a human donor in good health.

This clonotype was detected only a few times. CDR3 loop: CASSPDKVIAKNIQYF. The CDR3 DNA is TGTGCCAGCAGCCCAGATAAAGTAATAGCCAAAAACATTCAGTACTTC. The chain links TRBV5-5 to TRBJ2-4; D unresolved. This CDR3 has 16 amino acids. Germline assignment: CDR1 SGHKS and CDR2 YYEKEE (reference sequence). V gave up 4 bases and J gave up 0 bases, with 14 bases separating them.

V is TRBV28 and J is TRBJ1-5; D may be TRBD1 (5 bases). V lost 6 bases, J lost 5 bases, and 20 bases lay in between. The germline CDR1 and CDR2 sequences are MDHEN and SYDVKM. The CDR3 has 16 amino acids. The CDR3 bases are TGTGCCAGCAGCGGACACGAAGGGTGGGACGATCAGCCCCAGCATTTT. This encodes CASSGHEGWDDQPQHF.

This clonotype showed up just a few times. The rearrangement links TRBV27 to TRBJ2-5; D might be TRBD2 (5 bases). The ends were cut back, 8 bases at V and 1 base at J, with 14 bases in the middle. Germline CDR1 and CDR2: MNHEY and SMNVEV (reference sequence). The CDR3 has 14 amino acids. The CDR3 region has the DNA TGTGCCAGCCGCCCCGGGGTCCTCCAAGAGACCCAGTACTTC. Protein product: CASRPGVLQETQYF.

The chain has TRBV6-5 and TRBJ2-3; tentative D call: TRBD2 (6 bases). In germline, CDR1 is MNHEY, CDR2 SVGAGI. The CDR3 extends over 14 amino acids. The ends were cut back, 0 bases at V and 5 bases at J, with 9 bases in the middle. In DNA, the CDR3 is TGTGCCAGCAGTTACTCTTTGGGGGGAGATACGCAGTATTTT. Amino acid sequence: CASSYSLGGDTQYF.

The CDR3 coding sequence is TGTGCCAGCAGCCCTTCACTAAGTCTTACTAGCACAGATACGCAGTATTTT. It specifies CASSPSLSLTSTDTQYF. The V call is TRBV7-2, the J call TRBJ2-3; D is unclear. The CDR3 is 17 residues long. Germline V gene sequence: CDR1 SGHTA, CDR2 FQGNSA. Trimming removed 5 bases at V and 0 bases at J, with 18 bases between.

Concerning this clonotype itself: A read error may account for a junction end that differs from germline. The V gene is TRBV10-3, the J gene TRBJ2-1; no firm D call. The germline V gene encodes CDR1 ENHRY and CDR2 SYGVKD. This CDR3 has 13 residues. CDR3 loop: CAISESLKETQFF. CDR3 nucleotide sequence: TGCGCCATCAGTGAGTCGTTGAAGGAGACCCAGTTCTTC.

This clonotype has only a few counts. The chain carries TRBV7-3 and TRBJ2-7; perhaps D is TRBD1 or TRBD2 (5 bases each). Between the trimmed V and J ends, which lost 0 bases and 3 bases, there was a span of 12 bases. The CDR3 sequence is 15 residues long. Germline V CDR1 and CDR2: SGHTA, FQGTGA. CDR3: CASSLTPGPNYEQYF. As DNA, the CDR3 is TGTGCCAGCAGCTTAACCCCGGGACCAAACTACGAGCAGTACTTC.

This clonotype came up a few times. This chain links TRBV12-3 or TRBV12-4 with TRBJ1-6, with 8 bases aligning to TRBD1. V shed 5 bases, J shed 8 bases, and the junction held 5 bases outside the gene matches. CDR3 size: 14 residues. CDR3 in DNA: TGTGCCAGCAGTCCAGGGGGCCTGGATTCACCCCTCCACTTT. Its translation: CASSPGGLDSPLHF.

The chain combines TRBV6-5 with TRBJ2-1; possibly TRBD1 for D (5 bases). The V gene's germline CDR1 is MNHEY and CDR2 SVGAGI. V was shortened by 6 bases and J by 8 bases, with 20 bases between the two germline ends. This CDR3 region has 15 residues. The CDR3 coding sequence is TGTGCCAGCAGCCCCCCGACAGCCGGCAACGATGAGCAGTTCTTC. Amino acids: CASSPPTAGNDEQFF.

This chain links TRBV15 with TRBJ1-2; unclear D gene. Trimming removed 5 bases from V and 4 bases from J, with 8 bases in between. The CDR3 contains 12 residues. Germline loops: CDR1 LNHNV, CDR2 YYDKDF (reference sequence). CDR3 amino acids: CATSGNFYGYTF. The CDR3 DNA follows: TGTGCCACCAGCGGAAATTTCTATGGCTACACCTTC.

Regarding this clonotype: The junction departs from germline at one end; a sequencing error may be responsible. The V and J genes are TRBV10-2 and TRBJ2-1; no definite D call. The CDR3 runs 13 residues. In germline, CDR1 is WSHSY, CDR2 SAAADI. CDR3 in amino acids: CTSNTNYYNEQFF. The CDR3 nucleotides read TGCACCAGCAATACAAACTATTACAATGAGCAGTTCTTC.

This clonotype appeared once. The junction shows a germline mismatch at one end, possibly a read error. The chain has TRBV11-3 and TRBJ2-6; D might be TRBD1 (5 bases). The CDR3 runs 16 residues. Looked up from germline, CDR1 is SGHNT and CDR2 is YENEEA. Here the CDR3 DNA reads TGTGCCAGCAGCTTAATGAGTTCGAGTGGGGCCAGCGTCCTGACTTTC. Translated: CASSLMSSSGASVLTF. Based on the CDR3 plus reference TRBV11-3 and TRBJ2-6, the full variable domain is EAGVVQSPRYKIIEKKQPVAFWCNPISGHNTLYWYLQNLGQGPELLIRYENEEAVDDSQLPKDRFSAERLKGVDSTLKIQPAELGDSAVYLCASSLMSSSGASVLTFGAGSRLTVL.

The count of this clonotype is one. The chain employs TRBV24-1 and TRBJ2-1; tentative D call: TRBD2 (6 bases). The CDR3 runs to 14 residues. Germline values: CDR1 KGHDR, CDR2 SFDVKD. V shed 8 bases and J shed 2 bases, with 12 bases lying between them. The CDR3 DNA reads as TGTGCCACCAAACGGGGGATAACCTACAATGAGCAGTTCTTC. This encodes CATKRGITYNEQFF.

In this sample, this clonotype turned up a few times. The V and J genes are TRBV27 and TRBJ2-3; 8 nucleotides line up with TRBD2. From germline, CDR1 is MNHEY and CDR2 SMNVEV (reference sequence). The V and J ends lost 1 base and 4 bases, in that order; junction bases with no gene match: 7. The CDR3 loop spans 16 amino acids. CDR3 DNA: TGTGCCAGCAGTTTATACACGGGGGGGTCGCCAGATACGCAGTATTTT. This encodes CASSLYTGGSPDTQYF.

The chain links TRBV28 to TRBJ1-5; D call uncertain. CDR1 MDHEN and CDR2 SYDVKM come from the germline V gene. V lost 1 base and J 1 base, leaving 14 bases between the germline ends. The CDR3 covers 17 residues. The CDR3 region has the DNA TGTGCCAGCAGTTTATCATCCGGGTTATTAAGCAATCAGCCCCAGCATTTT. Translating gives CASSLSSGLLSNQPQHF.

J is TRBJ2-5 and V is TRBV15; 8 bases are a match to TRBD2. Germline V lookup: CDR1 LNHNV, CDR2 YYDKDF (reference sequence). The CDR3 has 15 amino acids. Unmatched junction bases numbered 5, after V lost 0 bases and J lost 5 bases. CDR3 sequence: CATSRDSGVVETQYF. Written as DNA, the CDR3 is TGTGCCACCAGCAGAGATAGCGGGGTAGTCGAGACCCAGTACTTC.

This clonotype has just a few counts. The chain has TRBV6-4 and TRBJ1-5, with TRBD1 as a possible D gene (5 bases). The CDR3 extends over 16 amino acids. Deletions cut 6 bases from V and 8 bases from J, with 23 bases between. Germline V gene sequence: CDR1 MRHNA, CDR2 SNTAGT. The CDR3 sequence is CASRQQEGSWREPQHF. CDR3 bases: TGTGCCAGCAGACAACAGGAAGGGTCCTGGAGGGAGCCCCAGCATTTT.

For this clonotype: The germline gene is not matched at one end of the junction; a read error may be the cause. This chain joins TRBV3-1 and TRBJ2-3, with TRBD2 matching over 7 bases. Germline assignment: CDR1 LGHDT and CDR2 YNNKEL (reference sequence). The CDR3 is 15 residues long. The CDR3 nucleotides are TGTGCCGGCAGCCAAGAAGCGGGAAGCACAGATACGCAGTATTTT. Residues: CAGSQEAGSTDTQYF.

The rearrangement links TRBV13 to TRBJ1-2; tentatively, D is TRBD1 (5 bases). Trimming stripped 5 bases from V and 4 bases from J, with 11 bases between. The CDR3 is 13 residues long. Per the germline V gene, CDR1 is PRHDT and CDR2 is FYEKMQ (reference sequence). DNA of the CDR3: TGTGCCAGCAGCGCCCCAGGGTTCTATGGCTACACCTTC. Its protein product is CASSAPGFYGYTF.

This chain uses TRBV20-1 with TRBJ1-5; 8 bases fit TRBD1. Losses at the gene ends were 0 bases for V and 2 bases for J; bases not matched to a gene: 6. This CDR3 has 16 residues. The germline gives CDR1 DFQATT, CDR2 SNEGSKA (reference sequence). CDR3 DNA: TGCAGTGCTAGAGATCCGGACAGGGCGGGCAATCAGCCCCAGCATTTT. Translated: CSARDPDRAGNQPQHF.

This chain joins TRBV12-3 or TRBV12-4 and TRBJ2-3; the D gene could be TRBD1 or TRBD2 (6 bases each). Trimming took 2 bases from V and 4 from J, leaving 19 bases between them. This CDR3 spans 17 amino acids. CDR3 loop: CASSLFFGGGGSDTQYF. The CDR3 DNA is TGTGCCAGCAGTTTATTCTTTGGAGGAGGGGGGTCAGATACGCAGTATTTT.

The rearrangement joins TRBV29-1 to TRBJ2-3; TRBD2 is a possible D gene (6 bases). Germline V gene sequence: CDR1 SQVTM, CDR2 ANQGSEA. Trimming removed 3 bases from V and 2 bases from J, with 12 bases in between. The CDR3 sequence is 14 residues long. CDR3 sequence: CSVDKSGSTDTQYF. The CDR3 DNA follows: TGCAGCGTTGATAAAAGCGGGTCCACAGATACGCAGTATTTT.

This rearrangement joins TRBV10-3 to TRBJ2-1; the match to TRBD1 covers 8 bases. The CDR3 runs 14 residues. Germline CDR1 is ENHRY and CDR2 is SYGVKD. The junction had 10 bases not matched to a gene; V was cut back by 6 bases and J by 9 bases. The DNA of the CDR3 is TGTGCCATCAGCGCTTCAAGGACAGGGTCTGAGCAGTTCTTC. It specifies CAISASRTGSEQFF.

This chain joins TRBV5-5 and TRBJ2-7; D is unclear. The CDR3 runs 15 residues. The ends were cut back, 3 bases at V and 9 bases at J, with 22 bases in the middle. Germline lookup yields CDR1 SGHKS and CDR2 YYEKEE (reference sequence). CDR3 nucleotide sequence: TGTGCCAGCAGCTCAAATACAGCAGCCTTAATGGGGCAGTACTTC. This gives the protein CASSSNTAALMGQYF.

The genes are TRBV7-8 and TRBJ2-7; D unclear. With the DNA end fitting TRBJ2-5 better, the J assignment may be wrong. The CDR3 has 14 residues. Germline V gene data show CDR1 as SGHVS and CDR2 as FQNEAQ. CDR3 residues: CASSPIHLRETQYF. DNA of the CDR3: TGTGCCAGCAGCCCCATCCACCTGAGAGAGACCCAGTACTTC.

J is TRBJ2-4 and V is TRBV5-1, with 9 bases matching TRBD1. TRBJ2-7 explains the end of the DNA better; the J call may be wrong. The CDR3 loop spans 14 amino acids. The germline CDR1 and CDR2 sequences are SGHRS and YFSETQ. The CDR3 region is CASSKQGAAYEQYF. CDR3 bases: TGCGCCAGCAGCAAACAGGGGGCAGCCTACGAGCAGTACTTC.

V is TRBV2 and J is TRBJ2-1; TRBD1 matches 7 bases. Trimming took 6 bases from V and 5 from J; bases not matched to a gene: 4. Germline values: CDR1 SNHLY, CDR2 FYNNEI. The CDR3 is 13 residues long. The CDR3 DNA follows: TGTGCCAGCAGGCTGGACAGGAACAATGAGCAGTTCTTC. Translated, it gives CASRLDRNNEQFF.

CDR3 loop: CASSLDLIGIYGYTF. The DNA of the CDR3 is TGCGCCAGCAGCTTGGACCTAATTGGAATCTATGGCTACACCTTC. The genes are TRBV5-1 and TRBJ1-2, with D uncertain. In germline, CDR1 is SGHRS, CDR2 YFSETQ. The CDR3 has 15 amino acids. The ends were cut back, 0 bases at V and 4 bases at J, with 13 bases in the middle.